The clone carrying this T cell receptor beta chain appeared a single time. The antigen remains unidentified. This record comes from a study of T cells in narcolepsy. The germline V gene encodes CDR1 LGHNA and CDR2 YNFKEQ. The CDR3 has 13 residues. V lost 1 base, J lost 5 bases, and 7 bases lay in between. Clones were sequenced by immunoSEQ multiplex PCR, and TCRdb holds only the in-frame ones, with some missing. The sample records tens of thousands of clones, 80% being singletons. Study conclusions and caveats: Some memory CD4+ repertoires had no autoreactive clone sequences.

This chain uses TRBV4-2 with TRBJ2-3; possible D gene TRBD2, 5 bases. Sequencing was performed on memory (CD45RA-) CD4+ T cells from blood. This clonotype was sampled from a human donor in good health. The CDR3: CASSQGTEDTQYF. In DNA, the CDR3 is TGTGCCAGCAGCCAAGGGACTGAAGATACGCAGTATTTT.